The entry that follows covers one T cell receptor (beta chain) sequence. In the original workflow: Counts of nucleated cells, estimated from reference gene primer amplification, were obtained. The data were produced by immunoSEQ multiplex PCR, yet TCRdb's version contains in-frame clones alone and is incomplete. V and J calls and clone size are copied from that table; D and trimming were computed from the DNA. The sample contains approximately 170,000 clones, approximately 80% of which appear only once. The data were taken from a study of blood T cell repertoires in COVID-19. Looking at the study overall: Donors in the United States, Italy and Spain gave samples during acute or convalescent COVID-19. Sample material is recorded as cDNA or gDNA derived from T cells, B-cell-depleted T cells, or PBMCs.

V lost 4 bases to trimming and J lost 0 bases, with 14 bases between them. The CDR3 totals 16 residues. The V gene's germline CDR1 is SGHKS and CDR2 YYEKEE (reference sequence). The chain is built from TRBV5-5 and TRBJ1-3, with D perhaps matching TRBD1 (6 bases). The sample consisted of peripheral blood. This TCR came from a woman aged 45-59 years with acute or convalescent COVID-19. The chain's CDR3 is CASSIRGLASGNTIYF. The CDR3 nucleotides read TGTGCCAGCAGCATCAGGGGTCTAGCCTCTGGAAACACCATATATTTT.